This T cell receptor beta chain was documented in a study of cytotoxic CD8 clonotypes in ibrutinib-treated CLL. Overall study context: Response sampling occurred after a median about 12 months of treatment (range 6 to 36). Study-wide results and limits: Clonality increased at ibrutinib response and stayed stable in sustained remission. At progression, however, it fell back toward baseline. Patients had baseline clonality above age-matched healthy donors, and this clonality moved with circulating CD8+ T-cell counts. Sustained-remission and progressing patients were not sampled at matched times.

In regard to this clone: Its antigen is unidentified.

Repertoires were generated with immunoSEQ multiplex PCR, while TCRdb's copy carries only in-frame clones and drops some. The table has 73,000 or so clones, roughly two thirds seen once. Trimming shortened V by 3 bases and J by 0 bases, and 10 bases separated the two germline ends. The CDR3 has 14 residues. Germline V gives CDR1 SGHKS, CDR2 YYEKEE (reference sequence). The source material was PBMCs, sampled after 12 months of ibrutinib treatment. This TCR came from a human donor with chronic lymphocytic leukemia. The chain joins TRBV5-5 to TRBJ2-7; D is ambiguous. CDR3 region: CASSWADISYEQYF. As DNA, the CDR3 is TGTGCCAGCAGCTGGGCTGACATCTCCTACGAGCAGTACTTC.